The present TCR beta chain was sequenced within a study of cytomegalovirus exposure and HLA in healthy donors. Study-level points and caveats: Later work found most CMV-associated TCR beta chains apparently HLA-restricted. Analysis was carried out at a later point, and it linked a missense DCLRE1C variant to TCR beta V- and J-gene trimming. Productive rates of about 87% or about 30% were seen for most TCR beta V segments in an earlier analysis. Sequence variants that were highly shared formed a cluster that was likely a sequencing artifact.

The V gene end was trimmed by 3 bases and the J gene end by 4 bases; junction bases not matched to a gene: 8. From germline, CDR1 is SQVTM and CDR2 ANQGSEA. The CDR3 has 14 amino acids. Primers for the PCR totalled 60 Vbeta and 13 Jbeta. This table comes from immunoSEQ multiplex PCR, and its TCRdb copy is limited to in-frame clones, with some not included. Seen here are some 190,000 clones, 80% observed once, and the top ten hold about 1.4%. In the case of this clone: What it binds is not known.

This sequence was found in a girl aged 10-17 years in good health and CMV-seropositive. This chain uses TRBV29-1 with TRBJ1-2; 7 nucleotides align to TRBD1. Input material: PBMCs. The CDR3 DNA reads TGCAGCGTTGAGTCGACAGGGTCGGGCTATGGCTACACCTTC. Its protein is CSVESTGSGYGYTF.